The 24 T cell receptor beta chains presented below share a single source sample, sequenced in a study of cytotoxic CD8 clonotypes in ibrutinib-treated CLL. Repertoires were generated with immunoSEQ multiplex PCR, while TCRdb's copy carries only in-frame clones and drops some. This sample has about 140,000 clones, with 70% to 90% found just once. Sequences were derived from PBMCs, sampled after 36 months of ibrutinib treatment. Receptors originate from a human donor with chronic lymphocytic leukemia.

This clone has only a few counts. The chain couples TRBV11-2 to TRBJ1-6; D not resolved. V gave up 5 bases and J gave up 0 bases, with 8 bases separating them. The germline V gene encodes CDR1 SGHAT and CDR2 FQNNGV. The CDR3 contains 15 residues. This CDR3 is CASSTSSSYNSPLHF. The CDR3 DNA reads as TGTGCCAGCAGCACTTCTAGCTCCTATAATTCACCCCTCCACTTT.

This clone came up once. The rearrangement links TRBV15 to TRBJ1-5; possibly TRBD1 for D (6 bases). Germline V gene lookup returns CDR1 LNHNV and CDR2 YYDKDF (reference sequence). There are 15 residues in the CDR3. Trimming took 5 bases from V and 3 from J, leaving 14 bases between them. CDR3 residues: CATSVERGNNQPQHF. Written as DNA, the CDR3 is TGTGCCACCAGCGTAGAGAGGGGGAACAATCAGCCCCAGCATTTT.

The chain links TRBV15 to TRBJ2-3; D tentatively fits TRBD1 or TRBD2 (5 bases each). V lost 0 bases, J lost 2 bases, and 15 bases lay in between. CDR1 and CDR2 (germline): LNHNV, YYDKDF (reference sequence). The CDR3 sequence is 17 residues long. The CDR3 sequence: CATSRERGLTTTDTQYF. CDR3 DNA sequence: TGTGCCACCAGCAGAGAGAGGGGCCTCACTACCACAGATACGCAGTATTTT.

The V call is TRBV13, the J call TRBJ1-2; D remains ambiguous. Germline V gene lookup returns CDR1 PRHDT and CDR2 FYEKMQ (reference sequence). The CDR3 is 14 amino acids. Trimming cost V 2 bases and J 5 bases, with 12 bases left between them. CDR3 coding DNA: TGTGCCAGCAGCTTATGGTTAGGCGAATATGGCTACACCTTC. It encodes CASSLWLGEYGYTF.

The CDR3 bases are TGTGCCAGCAGCTTCGACAGGGGATCCTACGAGCAGTACTTC. Translated: CASSFDRGSYEQYF. V is TRBV5-4 and J is TRBJ2-7, with TRBD1 identical over 8 bases. The germline gives CDR1 SGHNT, CDR2 YYREEE (reference sequence). There are 14 residues in the CDR3. V was pared by 2 bases and J by 1 base, with 2 bases of the junction left unmatched.

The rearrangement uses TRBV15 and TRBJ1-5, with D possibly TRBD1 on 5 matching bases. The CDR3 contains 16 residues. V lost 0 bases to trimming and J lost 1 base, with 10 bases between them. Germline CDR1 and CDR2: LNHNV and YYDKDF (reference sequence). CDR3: CATSRDRRGSNQPQHF. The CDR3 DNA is TGTGCCACCAGCAGAGATAGGAGGGGAAGCAATCAGCCCCAGCATTTT.

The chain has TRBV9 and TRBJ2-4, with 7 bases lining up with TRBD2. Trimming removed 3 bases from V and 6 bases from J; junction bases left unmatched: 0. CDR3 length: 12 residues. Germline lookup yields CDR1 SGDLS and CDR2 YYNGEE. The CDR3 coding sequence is TGTGCCAGCAGCGCTAGCGGAAACATTCAGTACTTC. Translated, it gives CASSASGNIQYF.

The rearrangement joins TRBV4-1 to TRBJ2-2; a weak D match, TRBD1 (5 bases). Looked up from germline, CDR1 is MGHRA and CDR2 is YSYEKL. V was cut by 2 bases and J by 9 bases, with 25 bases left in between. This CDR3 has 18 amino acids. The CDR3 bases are TGCGCCAGCAGCCAAAATACCCGCTCCAGGGAAAGGAGCAGGGAGCTGTTTTTT. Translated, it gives CASSQNTRSRERSRELFF.

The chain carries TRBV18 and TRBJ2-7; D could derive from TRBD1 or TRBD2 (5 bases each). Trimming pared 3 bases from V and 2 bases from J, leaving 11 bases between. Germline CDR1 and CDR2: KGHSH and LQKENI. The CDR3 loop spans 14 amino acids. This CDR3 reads CASSPGAQAYEQYF. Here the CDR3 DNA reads TGTGCCAGCTCACCCGGGGCTCAGGCCTACGAGCAGTACTTC. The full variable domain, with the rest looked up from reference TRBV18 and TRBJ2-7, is NAGVMQNPRHLVRRRGQEARLRCSPMKGHSHVYWYRQLPEEGLKFMVYLQKENIIDESGMPKERFSAEFPKEGPSILRIQQVVRGDSAAYFCASSPGAQAYEQYFGPGTRLTVT.

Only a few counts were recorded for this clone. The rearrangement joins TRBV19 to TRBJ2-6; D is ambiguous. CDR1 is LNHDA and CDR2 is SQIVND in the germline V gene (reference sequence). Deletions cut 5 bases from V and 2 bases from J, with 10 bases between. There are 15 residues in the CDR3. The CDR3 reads CASSPGLAGANVLTF. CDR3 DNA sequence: TGTGCCAGTAGTCCCGGGTTAGCTGGGGCCAACGTCCTGACTTTC.

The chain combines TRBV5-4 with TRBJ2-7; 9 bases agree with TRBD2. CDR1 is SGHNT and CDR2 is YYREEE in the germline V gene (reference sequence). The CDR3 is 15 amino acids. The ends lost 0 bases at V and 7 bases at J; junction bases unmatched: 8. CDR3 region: CASSLGASGIYEQYF. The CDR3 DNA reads TGTGCCAGCAGCTTGGGTGCTAGCGGGATTTATGAGCAGTACTTC.

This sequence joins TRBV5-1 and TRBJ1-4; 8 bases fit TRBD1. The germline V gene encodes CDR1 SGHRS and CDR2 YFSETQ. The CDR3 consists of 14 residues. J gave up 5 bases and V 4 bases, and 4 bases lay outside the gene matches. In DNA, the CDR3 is TGCGCCAGCAGCGGCGGGACAGGCAATGAAAAACTGTTTTTT. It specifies CASSGGTGNEKLFF.

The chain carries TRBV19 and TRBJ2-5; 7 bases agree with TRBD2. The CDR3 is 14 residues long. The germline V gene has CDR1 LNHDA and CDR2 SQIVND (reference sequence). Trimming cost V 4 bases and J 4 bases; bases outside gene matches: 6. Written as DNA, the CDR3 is TGTGCCAGTAGTAGGAGGGAGGGGCGAGAGACCCAGTACTTC. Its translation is CASSRREGRETQYF.

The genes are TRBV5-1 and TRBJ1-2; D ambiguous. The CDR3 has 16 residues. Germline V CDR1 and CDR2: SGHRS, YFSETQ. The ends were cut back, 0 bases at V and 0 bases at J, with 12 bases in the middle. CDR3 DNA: TGCGCCAGCAGCTTGGACTCTTGGGAATCTAACTATGGCTACACCTTC. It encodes CASSLDSWESNYGYTF.

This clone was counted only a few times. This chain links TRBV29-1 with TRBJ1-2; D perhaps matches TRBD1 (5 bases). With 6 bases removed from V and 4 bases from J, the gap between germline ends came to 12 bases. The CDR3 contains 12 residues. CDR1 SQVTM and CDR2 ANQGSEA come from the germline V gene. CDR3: CSVERGGYGYTF. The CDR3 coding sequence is TGCAGCGTCGAACGGGGGGGCTATGGCTACACCTTC.

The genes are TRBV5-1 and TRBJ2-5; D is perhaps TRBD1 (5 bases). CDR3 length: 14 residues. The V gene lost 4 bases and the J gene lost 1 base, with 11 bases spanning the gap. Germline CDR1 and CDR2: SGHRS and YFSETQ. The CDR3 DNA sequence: TGCGCCAGCAGCACCGACAGTACCCAAGAGACCCAGTACTTC. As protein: CASSTDSTQETQYF.

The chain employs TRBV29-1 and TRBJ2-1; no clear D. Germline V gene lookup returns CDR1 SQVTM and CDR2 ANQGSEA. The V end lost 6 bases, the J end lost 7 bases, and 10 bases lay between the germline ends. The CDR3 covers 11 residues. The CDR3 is CSVPGGNEQFF. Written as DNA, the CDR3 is TGCAGCGTCCCTGGCGGTAATGAGCAGTTCTTC.

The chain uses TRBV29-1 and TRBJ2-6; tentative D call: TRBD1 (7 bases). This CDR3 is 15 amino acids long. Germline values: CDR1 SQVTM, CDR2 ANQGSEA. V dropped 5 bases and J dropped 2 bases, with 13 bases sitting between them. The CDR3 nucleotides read TGCAGCGTTCGTCAGGGGGGTGCTGGGGCCAACGTCCTGACTTTC. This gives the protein CSVRQGGAGANVLTF.

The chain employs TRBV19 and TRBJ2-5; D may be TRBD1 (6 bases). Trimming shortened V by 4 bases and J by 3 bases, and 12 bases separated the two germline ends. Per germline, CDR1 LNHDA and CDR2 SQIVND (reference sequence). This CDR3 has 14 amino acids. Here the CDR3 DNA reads TGTGCCAGTAGTACTCCGGGACAAGAAGAGACCCAGTACTTC. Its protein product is CASSTPGQEETQYF.

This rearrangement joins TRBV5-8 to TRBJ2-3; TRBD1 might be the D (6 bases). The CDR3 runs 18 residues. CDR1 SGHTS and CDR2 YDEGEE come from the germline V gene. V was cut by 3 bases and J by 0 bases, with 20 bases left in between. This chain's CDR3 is CASSSPGHRRSSTDTQYF. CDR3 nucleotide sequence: TGTGCCAGCAGCTCACCGGGACACCGGCGATCTAGCACAGATACGCAGTATTTT. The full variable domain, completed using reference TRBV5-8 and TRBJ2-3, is EAGVTQSPTHLIKTRGQQATLRCSPISGHTSVYWYQQALGLGLQFLLWYDEGEERNRGNFPPRFSGRQFPNYSSELNVNALELEDSALYLCASSSPGHRRSSTDTQYFGPGTRLTVL.

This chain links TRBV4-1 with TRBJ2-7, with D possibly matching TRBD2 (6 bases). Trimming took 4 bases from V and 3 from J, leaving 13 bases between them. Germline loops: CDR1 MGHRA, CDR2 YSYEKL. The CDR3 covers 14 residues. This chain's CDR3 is CASSPSDGGYEQYF. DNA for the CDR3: TGCGCCAGCAGCCCCTCGGACGGGGGCTACGAGCAGTACTTC.

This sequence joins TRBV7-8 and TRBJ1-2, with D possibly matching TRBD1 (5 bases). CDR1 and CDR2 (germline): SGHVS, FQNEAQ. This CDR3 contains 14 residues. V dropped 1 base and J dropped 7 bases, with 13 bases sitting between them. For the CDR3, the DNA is TGTGCCAGCAGCTTAGAATTGGCGAGGGGTGGCTACACCTTC. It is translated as CASSLELARGGYTF. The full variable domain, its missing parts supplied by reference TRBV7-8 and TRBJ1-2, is GAGVSQSPRYKVAKRGQDVALRCDPISGHVSLFWYQQALGQGPEFLTYFQNEAQLDKSGLPSDRFFAERPEGSVSTLKIQRTQQEDSAVYLCASSLELARGGYTFGSGTRLTVV.

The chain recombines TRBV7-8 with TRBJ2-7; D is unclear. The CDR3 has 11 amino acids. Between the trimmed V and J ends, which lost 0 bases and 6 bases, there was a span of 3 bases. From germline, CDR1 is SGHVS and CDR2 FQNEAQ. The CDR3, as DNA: TGTGCCAGCAGCTTAGCTGTCGAGCAGTACTTC. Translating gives CASSLAVEQYF.

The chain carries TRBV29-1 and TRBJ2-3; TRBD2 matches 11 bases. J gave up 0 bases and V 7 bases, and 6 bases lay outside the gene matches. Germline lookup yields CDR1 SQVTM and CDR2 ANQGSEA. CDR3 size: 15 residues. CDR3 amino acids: CSGTGTSGSTDTQYF. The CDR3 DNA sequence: TGCAGCGGGACCGGGACTAGCGGCAGCACAGATACGCAGTATTTT.